This entry features one TCR beta chain sequence. The antigen is undetermined. Antigen-specific CD4+ T cells were first expanded with viral peptide pools by the ViraFEST assay and only then sequenced. With approximately 9 days of culture completed, CD4+ T cells were isolated. Neither prior SARS-CoV-2 infection nor positive nucleocapsid antibodies were present in the vaccine recipients. With approximately 9.8 ug/ml peptides and around 9.6 IU/ml IL-2, a few million PBMC per well were cultured. On day 3 and again on day 7, half the medium was replaced with IL-2 medium. These data are taken from a study of vaccination effects on CD4 cells after COVID-19. Study-level findings and limits: Healthy vaccinees showed cross-reactivity with common cold coronaviruses in only 1 of 255 vaccine-induced clones. At late timepoints after vaccination, vaccine- and infection-induced clones shrank markedly.

Germline lookup yields CDR1 SGHTA and CDR2 FQGTGA. The CDR3 has 14 residues. The V end lost 0 bases, the J end lost 7 bases, and 10 bases lay between the germline ends. The assay was immunoSEQ multiplex PCR, and TCRdb's table has in-frame clones only and misses some. The sample includes about 73,000 clones, around 79% of them seen just once. V gene TRBV7-3 combines with J gene TRBJ2-1; D is uncertain. The clonotype comes from a human donor who received a COVID-19 vaccine. The sample in question was CD4+ T cells from PBMCs cultured with HCoV-NL63 spike peptides, obtained before COVID-19 vaccination. CDR3 in amino acids: CASSLTPAANEQFF. DNA of the CDR3: TGTGCCAGCAGCTTAACGCCGGCCGCGAATGAGCAGTTCTTC.